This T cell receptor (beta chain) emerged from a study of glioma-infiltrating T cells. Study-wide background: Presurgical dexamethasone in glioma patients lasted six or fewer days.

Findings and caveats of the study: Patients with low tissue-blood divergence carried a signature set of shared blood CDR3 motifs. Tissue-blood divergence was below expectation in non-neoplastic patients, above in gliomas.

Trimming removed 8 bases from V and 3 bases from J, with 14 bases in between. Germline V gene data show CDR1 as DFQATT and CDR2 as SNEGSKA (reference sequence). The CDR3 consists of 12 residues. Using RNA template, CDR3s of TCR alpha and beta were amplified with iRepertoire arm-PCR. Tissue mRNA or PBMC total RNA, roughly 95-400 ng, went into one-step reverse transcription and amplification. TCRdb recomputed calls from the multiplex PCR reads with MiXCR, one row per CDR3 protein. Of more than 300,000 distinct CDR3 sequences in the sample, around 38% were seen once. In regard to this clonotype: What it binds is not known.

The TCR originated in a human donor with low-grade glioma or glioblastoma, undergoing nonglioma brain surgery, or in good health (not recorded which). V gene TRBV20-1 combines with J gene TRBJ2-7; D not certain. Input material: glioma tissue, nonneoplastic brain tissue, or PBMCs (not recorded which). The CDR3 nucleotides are TGCAGTTTTAGTGAGACCAGCTACGAGCAGTACTTC. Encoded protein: CSFSETSYEQYF.